This TCR beta chain was obtained from a study of human T cells and chemical hapten exposure. There are 15 residues in the CDR3. Germline V lookup: CDR1 MDHEN, CDR2 SYDVKM. V shed 4 bases and J shed 3 bases, with 15 bases lying between them. Ten or more counts support this clonotype. A single record per CDR3 protein comes from TCRdb applying MiXCR to the RACE reads. Of tens of thousands of distinct CDR3 sequences detected, approximately 11% appear once; the ten largest clones hold approximately 1.1%. The time point denotes: patch test 3, about 24 weeks after DPC sensitization. This sample's treatment: therapeutic diphenylcyclopropenone sensitization with weekly scalp DPC. The study enrolled 18 to 70-year-old alopecia patients suitable for DPC.

The TCR comes from a woman in her 30s with alopecia areata. Some clones in this sample may be carry-over from other donors' samples. V and J are TRBV28 and TRBJ1-1, with D perhaps matching TRBD1 (6 bases). The starting material was whole blood, obtained in connection with sensitization to the hapten diphenylcyclopropenone (DPC). The CDR3 region is CASSSPGQLDTEAFF. For the CDR3, the DNA is TGTGCCAGCAGTTCCCCGGGACAACTTGACACTGAAGCTTTCTTT.